This TCR beta chain was retrieved from a study of vaccination and CD4 T cells after COVID-19. Study details: Four females and six males made up the convalescents, with two Hispanic. Overall study results and limits: Convalescent patients showed a median roughly 90% of reactive clones that were seen only post-vaccination.

Germline loops: CDR1 LNHNV, CDR2 YYDKDF (reference sequence). V shed 0 bases and J shed 7 bases, with 10 bases lying between them. This CDR3 has 15 amino acids. Sequenced with the Oncomine TCR Beta short-read assay was DNA taken from cultured CD4+ T cells. TCRdb independently ran MiXCR on the PCR reads; one entry per CDR3 protein. The table has 13,000 or so distinct CDR3 sequences, 75% to 80% seen once. Details on this clonotype: The antigen is unknown.

The treatment is: roughly nine-day PBMC culture with coronavirus spike peptide pools or control peptides (ViraFEST assay). Sequencing was done on a sample of CD4+ T cells from blood, cultured in vitro. The chain carries TRBV15 and TRBJ2-6; D unclear. This receptor was identified in a human donor who had recovered from COVID-19. The CDR3 DNA reads TGTGCCACCAGCAGAGATCGAAAGTTTGCCAACGTCCTGACTTTC. Its protein is CATSRDRKFANVLTF.